This T cell receptor beta chain is from a study of regulatory T cells in long-lasting Graves disease. This clonotype was counted many times. Time point defined: newly diagnosed GD, antithyroid drugs for less than 3 months. From RNA extracted from PBMCs, the TCR library was made. Combining iRepertoire HTBI primers with Arm-PCR of CDR3 regions, the authors built TCR beta libraries. Original processing methods: Some 57 TRBV and 12 to 15 TRBJ segments were identified across samples. TCRdb ran MiXCR on the multiplex PCR reads and lists one entry per CDR3 protein. TCRdb's processing, not the authors' own work, is the source of the V and J calls. Of about 350,000 distinct CDR3 sequences in the sample, 15% to 20% were seen once. Looked up from germline, CDR1 is DFQATT and CDR2 is SNEGSKA (reference sequence). CDR3 length: 14 amino acids. Trimming stripped 0 bases from V and 1 base from J, with 9 bases between.

This same sample was also taken into another study, of T cells in Graves' hyperthyroidism and ophthalmopathy.

The sequence came from a woman aged 18-30 years with Graves disease. Sequenced material: peripheral blood mononuclear cells (PBMCs), taken at new diagnosis, from a patient treated with antithyroid drugs. The chain links TRBV20-1 to TRBJ1-1; no clear D gene. The CDR3 spells CSARDPRTNTEAFF. The CDR3 DNA sequence: TGCAGTGCTAGAGATCCTAGGACGAACACTGAAGCTTTCTTT.